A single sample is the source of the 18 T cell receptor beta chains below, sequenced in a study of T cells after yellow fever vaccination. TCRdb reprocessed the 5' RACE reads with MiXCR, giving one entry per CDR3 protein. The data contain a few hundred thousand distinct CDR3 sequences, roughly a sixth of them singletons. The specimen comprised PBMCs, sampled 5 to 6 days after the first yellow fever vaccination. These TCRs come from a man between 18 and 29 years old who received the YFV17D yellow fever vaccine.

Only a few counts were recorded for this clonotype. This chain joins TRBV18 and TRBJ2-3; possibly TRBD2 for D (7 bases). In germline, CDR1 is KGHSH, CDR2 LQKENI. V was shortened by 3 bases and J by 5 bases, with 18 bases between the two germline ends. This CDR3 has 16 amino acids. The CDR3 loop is CASSPGRGAVLDTQYF. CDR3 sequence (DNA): TGTGCCAGCTCACCGGGCCGGGGGGCTGTGTTAGATACGCAGTATTTT.

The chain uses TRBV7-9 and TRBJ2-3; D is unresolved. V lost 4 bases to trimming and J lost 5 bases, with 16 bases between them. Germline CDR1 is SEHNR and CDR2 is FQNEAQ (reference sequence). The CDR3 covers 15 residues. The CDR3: CASSYPRHERDTQYF. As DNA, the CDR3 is TGTGCCAGCAGCTACCCGAGGCACGAAAGAGATACGCAGTATTTT.

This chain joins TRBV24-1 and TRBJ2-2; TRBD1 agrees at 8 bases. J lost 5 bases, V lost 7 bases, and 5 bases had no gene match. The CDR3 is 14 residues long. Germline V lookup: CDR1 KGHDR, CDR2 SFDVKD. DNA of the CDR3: TGTGCCACCAGCGGACAGGGTTGGACCGGGGAGCTGTTTTTT. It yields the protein CATSGQGWTGELFF.

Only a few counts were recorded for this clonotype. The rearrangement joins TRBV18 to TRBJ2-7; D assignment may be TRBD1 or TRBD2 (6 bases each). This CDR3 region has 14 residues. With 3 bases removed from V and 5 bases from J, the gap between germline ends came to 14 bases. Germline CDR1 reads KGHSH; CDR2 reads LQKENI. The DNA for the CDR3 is TGTGCCAGCTCACCCAATTCCGGGGGCCACGAGCAGTACTTC. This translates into CASSPNSGGHEQYF.

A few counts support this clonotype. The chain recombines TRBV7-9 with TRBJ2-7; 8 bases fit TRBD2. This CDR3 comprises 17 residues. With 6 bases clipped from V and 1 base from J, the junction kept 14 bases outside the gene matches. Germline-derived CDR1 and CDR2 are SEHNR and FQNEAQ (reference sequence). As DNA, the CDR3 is TGTGCCAGCAGGGGGAAGGTTAGCGGGGCCAATTCCTACGAGCAGTACTTC. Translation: CASRGKVSGANSYEQYF.

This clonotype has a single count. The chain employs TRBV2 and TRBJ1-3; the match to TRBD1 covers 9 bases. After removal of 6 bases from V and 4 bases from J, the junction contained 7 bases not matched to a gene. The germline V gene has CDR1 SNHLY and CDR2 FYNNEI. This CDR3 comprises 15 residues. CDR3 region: CASSPTGQGGNTIYF. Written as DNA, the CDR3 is TGTGCCAGCAGCCCTACCGGACAGGGGGGAAACACCATATATTTT.

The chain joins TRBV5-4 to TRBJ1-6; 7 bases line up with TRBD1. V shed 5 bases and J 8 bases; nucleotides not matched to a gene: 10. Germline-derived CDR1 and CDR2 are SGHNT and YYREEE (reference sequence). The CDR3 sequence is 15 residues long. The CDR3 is CASRDYRGIDSPLHF. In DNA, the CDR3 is TGTGCCAGCAGGGATTACAGGGGCATCGATTCACCCCTCCACTTT.

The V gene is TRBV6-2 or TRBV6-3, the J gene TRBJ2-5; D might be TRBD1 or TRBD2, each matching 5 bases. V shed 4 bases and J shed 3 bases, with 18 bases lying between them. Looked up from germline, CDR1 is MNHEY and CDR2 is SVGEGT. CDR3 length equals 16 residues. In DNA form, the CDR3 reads TGTGCCAGCAGTTTGGGGATTGGCAGGGACGAAGAGACCCAGTACTTC. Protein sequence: CASSLGIGRDEETQYF.

Here the CDR3 reads CASSFFSGGFQETQYF. CDR3 DNA sequence: TGCGCCAGCAGCTTCTTTAGCGGGGGGTTCCAAGAGACCCAGTACTTC. The chain recombines TRBV5-1 with TRBJ2-5, with 10 bases aligning to TRBD2. The V segment lost 2 bases and the J segment 1 base; nucleotides outside the gene matches: 5. Per germline, CDR1 SGHRS and CDR2 YFSETQ. This CDR3 is 16 amino acids long.

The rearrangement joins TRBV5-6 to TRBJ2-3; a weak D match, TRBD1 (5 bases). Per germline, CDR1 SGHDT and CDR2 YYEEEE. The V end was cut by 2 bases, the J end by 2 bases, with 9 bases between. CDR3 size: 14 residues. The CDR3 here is CASSFGAFTDTQYF. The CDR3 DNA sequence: TGTGCCAGCAGCTTTGGGGCCTTCACAGATACGCAGTATTTT.

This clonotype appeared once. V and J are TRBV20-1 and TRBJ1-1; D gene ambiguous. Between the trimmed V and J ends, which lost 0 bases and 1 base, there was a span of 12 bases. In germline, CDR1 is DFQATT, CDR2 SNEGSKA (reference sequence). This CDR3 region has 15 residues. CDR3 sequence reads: CSARDSGVGNTEAFF. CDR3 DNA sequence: TGCAGTGCTAGAGATTCCGGGGTCGGGAACACTGAAGCTTTCTTT.

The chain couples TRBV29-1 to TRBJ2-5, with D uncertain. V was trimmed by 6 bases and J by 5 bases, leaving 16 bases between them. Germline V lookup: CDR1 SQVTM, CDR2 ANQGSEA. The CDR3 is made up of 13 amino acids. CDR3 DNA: TGCAGCGTGGTGACCTGGGATCCGGAGACCCAGTACTTC. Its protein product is CSVVTWDPETQYF.

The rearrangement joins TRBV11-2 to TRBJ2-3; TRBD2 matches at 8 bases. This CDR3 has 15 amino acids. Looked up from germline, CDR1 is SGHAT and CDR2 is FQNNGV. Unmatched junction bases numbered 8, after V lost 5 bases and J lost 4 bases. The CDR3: CASSLIGGAADTQYF. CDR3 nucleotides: TGTGCCAGCAGCCTGATCGGGGGGGCCGCAGATACGCAGTATTTT.

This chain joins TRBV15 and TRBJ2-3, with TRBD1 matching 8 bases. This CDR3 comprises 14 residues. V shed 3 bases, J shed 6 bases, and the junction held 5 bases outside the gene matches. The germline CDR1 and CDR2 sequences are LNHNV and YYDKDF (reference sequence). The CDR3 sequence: CATSRDRDSDTQYF. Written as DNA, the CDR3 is TGTGCCACCAGCAGGGACAGGGATTCCGATACGCAGTATTTT.

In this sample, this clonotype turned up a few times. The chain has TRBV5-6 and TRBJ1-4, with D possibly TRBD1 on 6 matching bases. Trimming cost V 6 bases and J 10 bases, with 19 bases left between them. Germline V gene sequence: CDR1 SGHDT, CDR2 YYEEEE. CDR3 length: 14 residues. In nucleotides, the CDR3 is TGTGCCAGCACAGGGGCCACGACCGCTAGAAAACTGTTTTTT. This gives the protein CASTGATTARKLFF.

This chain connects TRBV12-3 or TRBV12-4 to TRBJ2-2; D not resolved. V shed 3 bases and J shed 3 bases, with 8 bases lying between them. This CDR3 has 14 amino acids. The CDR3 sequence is CASSLGGYTGELFF. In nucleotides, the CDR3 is TGTGCCAGCAGTTTGGGCGGATACACCGGGGAGCTGTTTTTT.

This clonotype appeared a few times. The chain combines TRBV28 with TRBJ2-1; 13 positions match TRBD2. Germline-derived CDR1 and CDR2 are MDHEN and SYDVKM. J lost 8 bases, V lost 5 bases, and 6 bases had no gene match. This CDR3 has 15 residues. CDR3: CASSITSGGADEQFF. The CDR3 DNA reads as TGTGCCAGCAGTATTACTAGCGGGGGGGCGGATGAGCAGTTCTTC.

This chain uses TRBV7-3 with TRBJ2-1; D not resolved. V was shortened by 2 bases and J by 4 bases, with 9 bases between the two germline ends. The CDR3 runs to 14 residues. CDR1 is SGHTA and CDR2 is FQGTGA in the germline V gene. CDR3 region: CASSLVGGYNEQFF. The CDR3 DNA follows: TGTGCCAGCAGCTTAGTTGGCGGTTACAATGAGCAGTTCTTC.